These T cell receptor beta chains were read from a single sample in a study of blood T cells in healthy people across ages. TCRdb processed the 5' RACE reads anew with MiXCR; each CDR3 protein has one entry. The sample records approximately 600,000 distinct CDR3 sequences, about 54% being singletons. What was sequenced was blood. The receptors derive from a man aged 55 to 70 in good health. Each CDR3 is given with its conserved first and last residue. D genes are given only for firm matches.

V gene	D gene	J gene	CDR3 protein
TRBV3-1	-	TRBJ2-5	CASSQEGQGQETQYF
TRBV29-1	-	TRBJ1-2	CSVEDILHYGYTF
TRBV20-1	-	TRBJ2-3	CSAGVEGRTNTQYF
TRBV7-2	TRBD2	TRBJ2-7	CASSNGGAYEQYF
TRBV20-1	-	TRBJ2-7	CSARDAGRGTYEQYF
TRBV7-2	TRBD1	TRBJ2-3	CASSPTPGTGGMADTQYF
TRBV11-2	-	TRBJ2-2	CASSRVGTGELFF
TRBV3-1	-	TRBJ2-3	CASSQDGAGPGPYF
TRBV7-2	-	TRBJ2-7	CASSPDWAGNYEQYF
TRBV7-2	TRBD1	TRBJ1-3	CASSLYSGTGAGNTIYF
TRBV6-5	TRBD2	TRBJ2-6	CASSYSRQRLAVLAGANVLTF
TRBV27	TRBD2	TRBJ2-1	CASSLLAGGPRGEQFF
TRBV10-3	-	TRBJ2-5	CAISESWTQYF
TRBV6-1	-	TRBJ1-2	CASSEFPTGNYGYTF
TRBV20-1	-	TRBJ1-5	CSARDRGAGYSHNQPQHF
TRBV6-2/TRBV6-3	-	-	CASSYRQETQTYEQYF
TRBV19	-	TRBJ2-6	CASKGSRSGANVLTF
TRBV7-2	TRBD1	TRBJ2-7	CASTPDRGRYEQYF
TRBV20-1	TRBD2	TRBJ2-3	CSARVRAGDNFLDTQYF
TRBV18	TRBD2	-	CASSPVLAGGTYEQYF